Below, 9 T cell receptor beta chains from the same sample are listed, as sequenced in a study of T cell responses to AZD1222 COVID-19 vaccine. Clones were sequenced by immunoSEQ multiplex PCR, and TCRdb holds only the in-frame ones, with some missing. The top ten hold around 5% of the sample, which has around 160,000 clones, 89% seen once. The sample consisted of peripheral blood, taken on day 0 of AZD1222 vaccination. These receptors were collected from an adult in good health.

The CDR3 loop reads CASSPTGGEQYF. The CDR3 bases are TGTGCCAGCAGCCCGACGGGGGGCGAGCAGTACTTC. The V and J genes are TRBV3-1 (or the pseudogene TRBV3-2) and TRBJ2-7; 7 bases match TRBD2. Per the germline V gene, CDR1 is LGHDT and CDR2 is YNNKEL (reference sequence). The length of the CDR3 is 12 residues. V lost 4 bases to trimming and J lost 6 bases; unmatched junction nucleotides: 3.

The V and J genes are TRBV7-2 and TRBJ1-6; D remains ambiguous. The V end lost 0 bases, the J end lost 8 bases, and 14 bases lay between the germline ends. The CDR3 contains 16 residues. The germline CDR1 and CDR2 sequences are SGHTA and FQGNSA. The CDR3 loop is CASSLALRTEDSPLHF. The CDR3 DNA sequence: TGTGCCAGCAGCTTAGCGTTAAGAACAGAGGATTCACCCCTCCACTTT.

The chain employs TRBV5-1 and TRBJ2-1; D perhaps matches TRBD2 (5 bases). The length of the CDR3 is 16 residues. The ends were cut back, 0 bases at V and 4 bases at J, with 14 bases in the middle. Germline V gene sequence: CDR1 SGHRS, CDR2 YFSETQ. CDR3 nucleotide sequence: TGCGCCAGCAGCTTGGTTGCGGGTTCGAAGTACAATGAGCAGTTCTTC. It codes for CASSLVAGSKYNEQFF.

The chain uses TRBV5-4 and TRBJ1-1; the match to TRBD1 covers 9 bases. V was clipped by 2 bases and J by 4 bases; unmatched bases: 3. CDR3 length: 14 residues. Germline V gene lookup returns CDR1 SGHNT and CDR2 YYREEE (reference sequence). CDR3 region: CASSFTGGRTEAFF. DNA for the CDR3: TGTGCCAGCAGCTTCACAGGGGGCCGCACTGAAGCTTTCTTT.

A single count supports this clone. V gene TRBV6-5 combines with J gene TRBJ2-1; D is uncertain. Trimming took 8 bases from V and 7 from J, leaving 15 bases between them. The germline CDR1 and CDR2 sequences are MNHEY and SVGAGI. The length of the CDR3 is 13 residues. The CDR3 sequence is CASYSRIRNEQFF. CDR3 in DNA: TGTGCCAGCTATTCAAGAATAAGGAATGAGCAGTTCTTC.

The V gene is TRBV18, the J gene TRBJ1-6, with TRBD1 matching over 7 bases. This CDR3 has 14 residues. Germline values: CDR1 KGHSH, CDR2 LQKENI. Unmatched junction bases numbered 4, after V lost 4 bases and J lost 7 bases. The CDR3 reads CASSRDRENSPLHF. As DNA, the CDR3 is TGTGCCAGCTCACGGGACAGAGAGAATTCACCCCTCCACTTT.

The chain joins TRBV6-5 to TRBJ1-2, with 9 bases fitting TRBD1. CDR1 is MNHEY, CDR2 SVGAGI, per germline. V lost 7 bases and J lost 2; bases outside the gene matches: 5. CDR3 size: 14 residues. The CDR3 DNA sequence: TGTGCCAGCATTCCCGGGACAGGGAACTATGGCTACACCTTC. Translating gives CASIPGTGNYGYTF.

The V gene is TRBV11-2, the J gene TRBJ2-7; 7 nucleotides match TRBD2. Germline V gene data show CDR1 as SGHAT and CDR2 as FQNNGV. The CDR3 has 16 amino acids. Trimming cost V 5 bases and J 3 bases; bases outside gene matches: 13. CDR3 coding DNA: TGTGCCAGCAGCCCCCAGGGTAGCGGGCCATTCTACGAGCAGTACTTC. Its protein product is CASSPQGSGPFYEQYF.

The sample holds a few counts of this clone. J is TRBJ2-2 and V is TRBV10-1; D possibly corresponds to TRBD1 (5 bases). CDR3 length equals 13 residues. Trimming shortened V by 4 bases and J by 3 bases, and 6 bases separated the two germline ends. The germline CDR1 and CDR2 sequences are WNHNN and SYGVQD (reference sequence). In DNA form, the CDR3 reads TGCGCCAGCAGTGTCAGGGACACCGGGGAGCTGTTTTTT. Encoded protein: CASSVRDTGELFF.